Following are 27 T cell receptor beta chains from one sample sequenced in a study of sequential checkpoint blockade in melanoma. Treatment reported: randomized to nivolumab then ipilimumab (arm A) or the reverse (arm B). This table comes from immunoSEQ multiplex PCR, and its TCRdb copy is limited to in-frame clones, with some not included. The sample shows approximately 22,000 clones, roughly four fifths of them seen only once. The sample was CD8+ T cells sorted from blood (inferred from file names), taken from a patient given nivolumab and ipilimumab in sequence. These TCRs come from a human donor with melanoma.

V and J are TRBV7-2 and TRBJ2-1; weak D call: TRBD2 (6 bases). The CDR3 has 15 amino acids. V was shortened by 5 bases and J by 6 bases, with 17 bases between the two germline ends. From germline, CDR1 is SGHTA and CDR2 FQGNSA. CDR3 sequence reads: CASSRDSTTSNEQFF. CDR3 in DNA: TGTGCCAGCAGCCGGGACTCAACGACCTCCAATGAGCAGTTCTTC.

The chain recombines TRBV27 with TRBJ2-1, with D unresolved. The length of the CDR3 is 15 residues. Germline-derived CDR1 and CDR2 are MNHEY and SMNVEV (reference sequence). Trimming left V 3 bases short and J 6 bases short, with 15 bases between. The CDR3 sequence is CASSFVRTRSNEQFF. Here the CDR3 DNA reads TGTGCCAGCAGTTTCGTCCGCACGAGGTCCAATGAGCAGTTCTTC.

The chain combines TRBV7-2 with TRBJ2-3, with D possibly being TRBD2 (6 bases). This CDR3 comprises 15 residues. The V and J ends lost 2 bases and 4 bases respectively, with 13 bases between them. The germline gives CDR1 SGHTA, CDR2 FQGNSA. CDR3: CASSLRGRRADTQYF. The CDR3 DNA reads TGTGCCAGCAGCTTAAGGGGCAGGAGGGCAGATACGCAGTATTTT. Filled out from reference TRBV7-2 and TRBJ2-3, the complete variable domain reads GAGVSQSPSNKVTEKGKDVELRCDPISGHTALYWYRQSLGQGLEFLIYFQGNSAPDKSGLPSDRFSAERTGGSVSTLTIQRTQQEDSAVYLCASSLRGRRADTQYFGPGTRLTVL.

The V gene is TRBV19, the J gene TRBJ2-1; D is possibly TRBD1 (5 bases). Germline CDR1 LNHDA, CDR2 SQIVND (reference sequence). The CDR3 covers 15 residues. The V end was cut by 3 bases, the J end by 6 bases, with 15 bases between. CDR3 nucleotide sequence: TGTGCCAGTAGTATTGGACATTCGGGCTCCAATGAGCAGTTCTTC. It translates to CASSIGHSGSNEQFF.

This clone occurred once. This chain joins TRBV18 and TRBJ1-1; 11 positions match TRBD1. V lost 4 bases to trimming and J lost 6 bases; unmatched junction nucleotides: 7. Germline V gene data show CDR1 as KGHSH and CDR2 as LQKENI. This CDR3 has 15 amino acids. CDR3 DNA: TGTGCCAGCTCACAGGACAGGGGGCAATCGGCTGAAGCTTTCTTT. It encodes CASSQDRGQSAEAFF.

Here the CDR3 reads CASSLALAGGTDTQYF. In DNA, the CDR3 is TGTGCCAGCAGCTTAGCCCTAGCGGGAGGCACAGATACGCAGTATTTT. The chain joins TRBV7-2 to TRBJ2-3; 10 nucleotides align to TRBD2. Trimming cost V 0 bases and J 1 base; bases outside gene matches: 1. This CDR3 comprises 16 residues. The V gene's germline CDR1 is SGHTA and CDR2 FQGNSA.

The chain uses TRBV28 and TRBJ1-5, with 7 bases matching TRBD1. J was trimmed by 7 bases and V by 6 bases; bases with no gene match: 3. Germline V lookup: CDR1 MDHEN, CDR2 SYDVKM. The CDR3 loop spans 12 amino acids. In nucleotides, the CDR3 is TGTGCCAGCAGGACAGGGAAACAGCCCCAGCATTTT. This sequence encodes CASRTGKQPQHF.

V usage is TRBV28 and J usage is TRBJ2-3; 8 bases align to TRBD1. Per the germline V gene, CDR1 is MDHEN and CDR2 is SYDVKM. V gave up 5 bases and J gave up 1 base; unmatched junction bases: 5. The CDR3 has 15 residues. The CDR3 loop is CASSPPGQGTDTQYF. As DNA, the CDR3 is TGTGCCAGCAGTCCGCCGGGACAGGGCACAGATACGCAGTATTTT.

The V gene is TRBV5-4, the J gene TRBJ1-1; D may be TRBD1 (5 bases). The V and J ends lost 2 bases and 1 base respectively, with 9 bases between them. The CDR3 loop spans 14 amino acids. The germline V gene encodes CDR1 SGHNT and CDR2 YYREEE (reference sequence). The CDR3 DNA reads TGTGCCAGCAGCTTACGACAGCCGAACACTGAAGCTTTCTTT. This encodes CASSLRQPNTEAFF.

The chain carries TRBV18 and TRBJ2-5; D is ambiguous. This CDR3 spans 14 amino acids. The germline V and J ends were trimmed by 1 base and 1 base, with 7 bases remaining between them. From germline, CDR1 is KGHSH and CDR2 LQKENI. The CDR3 loop reads CASSPLGPQETQYF. The CDR3 DNA follows: TGTGCCAGCTCACCACTGGGCCCCCAAGAGACCCAGTACTTC.

This clone was picked up a small number of times. CDR3 residues: CASSLSGQNTGELFF. The CDR3 nucleotides are TGTGCCAGCAGTTTATCAGGACAAAACACCGGGGAGCTGTTTTTT. The chain couples TRBV28 to TRBJ2-2; D may be TRBD1 (5 bases). The V end was cut by 1 base, the J end by 2 bases, with 8 bases between. Germline assignment: CDR1 MDHEN and CDR2 SYDVKM. CDR3 size: 15 residues.

This chain joins TRBV28 and TRBJ2-7, with 7 positions matching TRBD2. V shed 6 bases, J shed 0 bases, and the junction held 11 bases outside the gene matches. The germline gives CDR1 MDHEN, CDR2 SYDVKM. This CDR3 has 16 amino acids. CDR3 protein: CASRASPGRPSYEQYF. As DNA, the CDR3 is TGTGCCAGCAGGGCCTCTCCCGGGAGGCCCTCCTACGAGCAGTACTTC.

The chain couples TRBV10-3 to TRBJ2-3, with TRBD2 matching 8 bases. Germline assignment: CDR1 ENHRY and CDR2 SYGVKD. V gave up 4 bases and J gave up 5 bases; unmatched junction bases: 8. The CDR3 extends over 15 amino acids. The DNA of the CDR3 is TGTGCCATCAGTGCAGCGGGAGTAACTGGAGATACGCAGTATTTT. It translates to CAISAAGVTGDTQYF.

CDR3 sequence: CAIAGTGYQPQHF. The CDR3 coding sequence is TGTGCCATCGCCGGGACAGGGTATCAGCCCCAGCATTTT. The chain combines TRBV6-1 with TRBJ1-5; 9 bases fit TRBD1. The CDR3 totals 13 residues. V gave up 10 bases and J gave up 5 bases; unmatched junction bases: 6. Germline V gene lookup returns CDR1 MNHNS and CDR2 SASEGT.

The V gene is TRBV7-2, the J gene TRBJ2-5; TRBD1 might be the D (6 bases). V gave up 3 bases and J gave up 5 bases, with 13 bases separating them. CDR1 is SGHTA, CDR2 FQGNSA, per germline. This CDR3 is 14 amino acids long. CDR3 bases: TGTGCCAGCAGCTTTAGCAGCCAGGGGGAGACCCAGTACTTC. This translates into CASSFSSQGETQYF.

The sample holds a few counts of this clone. The V and J genes are TRBV21-1 and TRBJ1-1. TRBV21-1 is labeled a pseudogene. The CDR3 consists of 20 residues. This CDR3 reads CASSNPRPGGDRYLGGEAFF. In DNA form, the CDR3 reads TGTGCCAGCAGCAATCCGCGGCCTGGAGGGGATAGGTATTTAGGCGGGGAAGCTTTCTTT.

The rearrangement links TRBV27 to TRBJ2-1; 14 nucleotides match TRBD2. The CDR3 runs to 16 residues. CDR1 and CDR2 from the germline V gene are MNHEY and SMNVEV (reference sequence). Trimming removed 5 bases from V and 9 bases from J; junction bases left unmatched: 9. CDR3 in DNA: TGTGCCAGCAGTCCCTCCGGGACTAGCGGGAGTATTGAGCAGTTCTTC. Its translation is CASSPSGTSGSIEQFF.

V gene TRBV11-3 combines with J gene TRBJ2-2; 8 bases map to TRBD1. The CDR3 covers 14 residues. The germline CDR1 and CDR2 sequences are SGHNT and YENEEA. With 4 bases clipped from V and 7 bases from J, the junction kept 5 bases outside the gene matches. This chain's CDR3 is CASSYGQGNGELFF. The CDR3 DNA sequence: TGTGCCAGCAGCTACGGACAGGGAAACGGGGAGCTGTTTTTT.

This chain uses TRBV5-1 with TRBJ1-1; no clear D gene. CDR1 is SGHRS, CDR2 YFSETQ, per germline. This CDR3 contains 14 residues. V shed 0 bases and J shed 2 bases, with 8 bases lying between them. The DNA of the CDR3 is TGCGCCAGCAGCTTGGACAGTAAAAACACTGAAGCTTTCTTT. This codes for CASSLDSKNTEAFF. Supplemented by reference TRBV5-1 and TRBJ1-1, the full variable domain reads KAGVTQTPRYLIKTRGQQVTLSCSPISGHRSVSWYQQTPGQGLQFLFEYFSETQRNKGNFPGRFSGRQFSNSRSEMNVSTLELGDSALYLCASSLDSKNTEAFFGQGTRLTVV.

There are a few counts of this clone. The V call is TRBV9, the J call TRBJ1-2; 7 nucleotides line up with TRBD1. The CDR3 totals 16 residues. The J segment lost 0 bases and the V segment lost 4 bases, leaving 9 bases of the junction unmatched. CDR1 is SGDLS, CDR2 YYNGEE, per germline. CDR3 in DNA: TGTGCCAGCAGCCCGCCGGGACAGCTTTCTAACTATGGCTACACCTTC. It translates to CASSPPGQLSNYGYTF.

The gene calls are TRBV6-5 and TRBJ1-3; 10 bases agree with TRBD1. The V gene end was trimmed by 6 bases and the J gene end by 2 bases; junction bases not matched to a gene: 4. Germline V gene data show CDR1 as MNHEY and CDR2 as SVGAGI. The CDR3 has 15 amino acids. The CDR3, as DNA: TGTGCCAGCAGGGGACAGGGGAGGACTGGAAACACCATATATTTT. Protein product: CASRGQGRTGNTIYF.

The CDR3, as DNA: TGTGCCAGCAGCTTAGGGGCGTTTGGGACAGGGAGCTACAATGAGCAGTTCTTC. It encodes CASSLGAFGTGSYNEQFF. V and J are TRBV11-3 and TRBJ2-1; TRBD1 matches 9 bases. V lost 1 base and J lost 3; bases outside the gene matches: 10. This CDR3 region has 18 residues. Per the germline V gene, CDR1 is SGHNT and CDR2 is YENEEA.

The chain carries TRBV27 and TRBJ2-7; TRBD2 matches at 8 bases. In germline, CDR1 is MNHEY, CDR2 SMNVEV (reference sequence). V dropped 6 bases and J dropped 6; count of bases not matched to a gene: 7. This CDR3 region has 13 residues. Written as DNA, the CDR3 is TGTGCCAGCAGATCGTTAGCGGGACTCGAGCAGTACTTC. Its protein product is CASRSLAGLEQYF.

This chain connects TRBV2 to TRBJ2-2; no definite D call. In germline, CDR1 is SNHLY, CDR2 FYNNEI. The CDR3 loop spans 12 amino acids. V dropped 6 bases and J dropped 3 bases, with 5 bases sitting between them. CDR3 DNA: TGTGCCAGCAGGAGAGACACCGGGGAGCTGTTTTTT. Protein sequence: CASRRDTGELFF.

Remarks on this clone: The same CDR3 arises from other DNA sequences in this sample as well. This sequence joins TRBV28 and TRBJ1-5; 10 bases line up with TRBD1. CDR1 is MDHEN and CDR2 is SYDVKM in the germline V gene. There are 15 residues in the CDR3. V lost 4 bases, J lost 4 bases, and 4 bases stayed unmatched. The CDR3 protein is CASSSPGQGNQPQHF. CDR3 bases: TGTGCCAGCAGTTCCCCGGGACAGGGGAATCAGCCCCAGCATTTT.

The chain employs TRBV7-9 and TRBJ2-1, with TRBD2 as a possible D gene (7 bases). From germline, CDR1 is SEHNR and CDR2 FQNEAQ (reference sequence). The V and J ends lost 7 bases and 6 bases respectively, with 19 bases between them. The CDR3 contains 15 residues. The CDR3 DNA is TGTGCCAGCATTATGGGGGGGCCCGCCCGCAATGAGCAGTTCTTC. Protein product: CASIMGGPARNEQFF.

This clone was counted a few times. The chain carries TRBV10-3 and TRBJ2-7; 9 bases align to TRBD1. V shed 6 bases, J shed 4 bases, and the junction held 7 bases outside the gene matches. Per the germline V gene, CDR1 is ENHRY and CDR2 is SYGVKD. The CDR3 runs to 14 residues. CDR3 sequence: CAIRPGQGSYEQYF. DNA for the CDR3: TGTGCCATCAGGCCGGGACAGGGATCTTACGAGCAGTACTTC.